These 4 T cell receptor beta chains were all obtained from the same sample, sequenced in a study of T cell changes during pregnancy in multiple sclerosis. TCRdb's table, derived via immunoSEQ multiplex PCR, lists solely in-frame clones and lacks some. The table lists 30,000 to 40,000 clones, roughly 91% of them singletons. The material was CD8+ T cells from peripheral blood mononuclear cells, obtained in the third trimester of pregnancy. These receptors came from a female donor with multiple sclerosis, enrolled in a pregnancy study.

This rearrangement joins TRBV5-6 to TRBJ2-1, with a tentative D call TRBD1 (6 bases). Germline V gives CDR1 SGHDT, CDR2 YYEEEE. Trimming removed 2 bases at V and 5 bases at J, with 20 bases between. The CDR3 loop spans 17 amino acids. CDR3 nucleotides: TGTGCCAGCAGCTTTTTCTTTAGGGACACCGGCGACAATGAGCAGTTCTTC. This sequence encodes CASSFFFRDTGDNEQFF.

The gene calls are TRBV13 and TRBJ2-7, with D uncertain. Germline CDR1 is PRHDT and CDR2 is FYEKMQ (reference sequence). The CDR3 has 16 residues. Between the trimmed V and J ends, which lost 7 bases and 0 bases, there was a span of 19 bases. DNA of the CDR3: TGTGCCAGCATCTCCAGTGGGCTCACAAGCTCCTACGAGCAGTACTTC. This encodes CASISSGLTSSYEQYF.

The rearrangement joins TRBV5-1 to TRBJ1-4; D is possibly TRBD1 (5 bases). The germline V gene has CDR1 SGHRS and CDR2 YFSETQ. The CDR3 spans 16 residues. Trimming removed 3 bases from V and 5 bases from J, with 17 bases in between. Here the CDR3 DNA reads TGCGCCAGCAGCTGGTGGGGGGGGTCTTCCAATGAAAAACTGTTTTTT. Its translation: CASSWWGGSSNEKLFF. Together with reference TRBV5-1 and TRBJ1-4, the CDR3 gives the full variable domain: KAGVTQTPRYLIKTRGQQVTLSCSPISGHRSVSWYQQTPGQGLQFLFEYFSETQRNKGNFPGRFSGRQFSNSRSEMNVSTLELGDSALYLCASSWWGGSSNEKLFFGSGTQLSVL.

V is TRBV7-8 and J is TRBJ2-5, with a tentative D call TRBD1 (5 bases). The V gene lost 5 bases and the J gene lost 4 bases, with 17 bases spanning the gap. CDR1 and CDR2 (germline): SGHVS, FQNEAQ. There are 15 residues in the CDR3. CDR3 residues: CASSLRYRSTETQYF. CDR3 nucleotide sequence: TGTGCCAGCAGCCTAAGATACAGGTCCACAGAGACCCAGTACTTC.